This T cell receptor (beta chain) came from a study of post-analysis software for immune sequencing data. Unique molecular identifiers tagged the TCR beta cDNA libraries. From the PCR reads, TCRdb called clonotypes with MiXCR, one entry per CDR3 protein. This sample has fewer than 850,000 distinct CDR3 sequences, with 46% found just once. Germline CDR1 MDHEN, CDR2 SYDVKM. The CDR3 sequence is 14 residues long. V was pared by 5 bases and J by 8 bases, with 16 bases between. This clonotype showed up just once. Its antigen is unidentified. Overall study findings and caveats: Four or five TRBV segments, TRBV5-6, TRBV5-1 and TRBV20-1 among them, were found more frequent in patients than controls.

Sequencing was performed on blood. The V and J genes are TRBV28 and TRBJ2-1, with a tentative D call TRBD2 (7 bases). The sequence derives from a girl aged 5 to 17 with multiple sclerosis. The CDR3 DNA is TGTGCCAGCAGTCCAGGGGAGGGCCTCGATGAGCAGTTCTTC. Translation: CASSPGEGLDEQFF.